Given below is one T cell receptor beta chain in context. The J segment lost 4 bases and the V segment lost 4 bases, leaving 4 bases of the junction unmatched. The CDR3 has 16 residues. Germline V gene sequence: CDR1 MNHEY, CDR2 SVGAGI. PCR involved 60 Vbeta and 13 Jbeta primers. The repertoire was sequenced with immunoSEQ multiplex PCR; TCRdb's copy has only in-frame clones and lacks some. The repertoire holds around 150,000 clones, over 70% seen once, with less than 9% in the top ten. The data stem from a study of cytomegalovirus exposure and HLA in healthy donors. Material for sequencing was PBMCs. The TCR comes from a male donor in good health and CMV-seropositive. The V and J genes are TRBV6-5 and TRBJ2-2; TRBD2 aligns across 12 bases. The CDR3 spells CASSSSGGASTGELFF. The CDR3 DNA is TGTGCCAGCAGTTCTAGCGGGGGGGCTAGCACCGGGGAGCTGTTTTTT.